This T cell receptor beta chain was recorded in a study of cytomegalovirus exposure and HLA in healthy donors. Study summary: Earlier, almost 120 million unique TCR beta sequences were recovered from 200 million or so T cells by an analysis.

13 Jbeta primers and 60 Vbeta primers were used for the PCR. Profiled with immunoSEQ multiplex PCR; TCRdb holds only in-frame clones, not every one. This sample has around 150,000 clones; over 60% occur once, and the top ten carry under 3.5%. Sequencing input: PBMCs. The receptor's source is a woman aged 25 to 39 in good health and CMV-seronegative.

CDR3 sequence: CASSLSDRVKQYF. The DNA of the CDR3 is TGTGCCAGCAGCTTATCGGACAGGGTTAAGCAGTACTTC. The V gene is TRBV5-6, the J gene TRBJ2-7; 8 nucleotides line up with TRBD1. CDR1 and CDR2 (germline): SGHDT, YYEEEE. This CDR3 has 13 amino acids. V lost 2 bases, J lost 8 bases, and 6 bases stayed unmatched.